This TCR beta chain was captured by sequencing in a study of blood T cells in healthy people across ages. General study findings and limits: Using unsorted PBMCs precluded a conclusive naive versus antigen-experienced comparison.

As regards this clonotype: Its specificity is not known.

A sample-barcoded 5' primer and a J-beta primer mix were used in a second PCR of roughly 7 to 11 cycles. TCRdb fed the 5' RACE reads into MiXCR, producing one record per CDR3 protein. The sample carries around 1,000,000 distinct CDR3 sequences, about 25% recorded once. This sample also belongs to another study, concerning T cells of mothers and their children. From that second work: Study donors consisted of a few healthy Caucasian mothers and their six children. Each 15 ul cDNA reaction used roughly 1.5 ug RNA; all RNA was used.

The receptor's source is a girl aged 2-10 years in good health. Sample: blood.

Written as DNA, the CDR3 is TGTGCCAGCTCCGAAGTACCTGGGGCCAACGTCCTGACTTTC. Amino acids: CASSEVPGANVLTF. V usage is TRBV6-1 and J usage is TRBJ2-6; D call uncertain. Per germline, CDR1 MNHNS and CDR2 SASEGT. The V end was cut by 8 bases, the J end by 2 bases, with 10 bases between. The CDR3 has 14 residues.